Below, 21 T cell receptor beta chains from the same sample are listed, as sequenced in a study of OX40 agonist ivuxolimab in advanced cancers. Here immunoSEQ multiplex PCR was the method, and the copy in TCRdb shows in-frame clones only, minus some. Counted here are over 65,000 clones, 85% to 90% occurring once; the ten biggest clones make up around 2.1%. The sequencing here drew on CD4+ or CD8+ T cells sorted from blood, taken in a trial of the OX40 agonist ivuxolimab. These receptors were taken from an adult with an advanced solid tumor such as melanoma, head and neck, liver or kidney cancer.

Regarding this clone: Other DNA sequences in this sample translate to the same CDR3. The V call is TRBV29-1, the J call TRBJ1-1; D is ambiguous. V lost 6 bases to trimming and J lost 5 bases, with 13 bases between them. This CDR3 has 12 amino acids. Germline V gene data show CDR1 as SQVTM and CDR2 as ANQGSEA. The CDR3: CSVRMGGTEAFF. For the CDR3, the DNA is TGCAGCGTGAGGATGGGAGGGACTGAAGCTTTCTTT.

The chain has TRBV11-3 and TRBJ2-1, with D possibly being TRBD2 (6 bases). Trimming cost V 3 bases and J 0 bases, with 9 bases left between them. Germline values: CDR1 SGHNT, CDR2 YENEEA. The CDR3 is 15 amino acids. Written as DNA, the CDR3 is TGTGCCAGCAGCTTGGGGGGAAGCTCCTACAATGAGCAGTTCTTC. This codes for CASSLGGSSYNEQFF.

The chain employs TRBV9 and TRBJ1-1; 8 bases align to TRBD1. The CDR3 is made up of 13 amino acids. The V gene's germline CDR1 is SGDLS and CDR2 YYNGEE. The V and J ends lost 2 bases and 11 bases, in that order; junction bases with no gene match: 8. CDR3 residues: CASSVGQVTTAFF. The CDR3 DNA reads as TGTGCCAGCAGCGTGGGACAGGTTACTACGGCTTTCTTT.

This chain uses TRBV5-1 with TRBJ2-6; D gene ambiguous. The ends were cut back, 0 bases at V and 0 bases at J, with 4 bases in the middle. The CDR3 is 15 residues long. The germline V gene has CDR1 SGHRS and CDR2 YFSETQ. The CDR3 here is CASSLVVSGANVLTF. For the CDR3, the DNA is TGCGCCAGCAGCTTGGTCGTCTCTGGGGCCAACGTCCTGACTTTC.

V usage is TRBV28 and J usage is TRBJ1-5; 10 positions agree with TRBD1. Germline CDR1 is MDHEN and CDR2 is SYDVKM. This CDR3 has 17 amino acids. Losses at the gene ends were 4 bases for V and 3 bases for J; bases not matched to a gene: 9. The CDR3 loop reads CASSSGGQGLTNQPQHF. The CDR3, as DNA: TGTGCCAGCAGTTCGGGGGGACAGGGGTTGACCAATCAGCCCCAGCATTTT.

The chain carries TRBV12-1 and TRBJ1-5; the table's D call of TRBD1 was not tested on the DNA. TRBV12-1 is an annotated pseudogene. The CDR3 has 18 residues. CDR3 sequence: CASSFLPHWYRNNQPQHF. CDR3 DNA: TGTGCCAGCAGCTTTCTCCCCCACTGGTACAGGAACAATCAGCCCCAGCATTTT.

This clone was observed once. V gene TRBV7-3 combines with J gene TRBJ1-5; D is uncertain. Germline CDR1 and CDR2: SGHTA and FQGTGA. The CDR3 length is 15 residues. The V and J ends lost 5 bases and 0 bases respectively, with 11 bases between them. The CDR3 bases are TGTGCCAGCAGCCAGGACGGCTATAGCAATCAGCCCCAGCATTTT. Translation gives CASSQDGYSNQPQHF.

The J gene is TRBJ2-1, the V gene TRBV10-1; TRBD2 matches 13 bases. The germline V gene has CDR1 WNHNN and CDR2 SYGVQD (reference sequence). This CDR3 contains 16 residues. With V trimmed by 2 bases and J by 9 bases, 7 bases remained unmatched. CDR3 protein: CASSEGGTSGIREQFF. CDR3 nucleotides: TGCGCCAGCAGTGAGGGTGGGACTAGCGGGATTCGTGAGCAGTTCTTC.

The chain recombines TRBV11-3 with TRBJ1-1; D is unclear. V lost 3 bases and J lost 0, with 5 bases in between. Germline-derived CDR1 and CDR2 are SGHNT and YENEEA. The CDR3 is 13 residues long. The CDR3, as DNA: TGTGCCAGCAGCTTCTCAGTGAACACTGAAGCTTTCTTT. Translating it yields CASSFSVNTEAFF.

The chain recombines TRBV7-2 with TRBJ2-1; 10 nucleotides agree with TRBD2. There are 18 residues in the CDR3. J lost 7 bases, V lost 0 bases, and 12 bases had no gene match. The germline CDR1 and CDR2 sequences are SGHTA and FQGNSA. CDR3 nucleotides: TGTGCCAGCAGCTTAGCGGGAGGGTTACTAGCGGGGACGAATGAGCAGTTCTTC. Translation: CASSLAGGLLAGTNEQFF. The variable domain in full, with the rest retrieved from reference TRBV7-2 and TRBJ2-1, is GAGVSQSPSNKVTEKGKDVELRCDPISGHTALYWYRQSLGQGLEFLIYFQGNSAPDKSGLPSDRFSAERTGGSVSTLTIQRTQQEDSAVYLCASSLAGGLLAGTNEQFFGPGTRLTVL.

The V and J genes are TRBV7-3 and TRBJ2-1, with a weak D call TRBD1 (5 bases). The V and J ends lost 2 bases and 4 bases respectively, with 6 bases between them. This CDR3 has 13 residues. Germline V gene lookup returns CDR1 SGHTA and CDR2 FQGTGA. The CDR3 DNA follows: TGTGCCAGCAGCTTACAGGGTTACAATGAGCAGTTCTTC. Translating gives CASSLQGYNEQFF.

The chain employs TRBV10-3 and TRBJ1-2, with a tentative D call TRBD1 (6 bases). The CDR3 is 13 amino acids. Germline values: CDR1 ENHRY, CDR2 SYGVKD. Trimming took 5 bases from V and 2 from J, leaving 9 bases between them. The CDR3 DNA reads TGTGCCATCAGTAGGGGGATGAACTATGGCTACACCTTC. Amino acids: CAISRGMNYGYTF.

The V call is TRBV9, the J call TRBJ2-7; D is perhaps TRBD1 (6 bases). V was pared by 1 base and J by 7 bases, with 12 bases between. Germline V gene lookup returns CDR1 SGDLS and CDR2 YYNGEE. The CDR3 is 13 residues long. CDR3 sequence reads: CASSVLRDTEQYF. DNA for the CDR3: TGTGCCAGCAGCGTACTCCGGGACACAGAGCAGTACTTC.

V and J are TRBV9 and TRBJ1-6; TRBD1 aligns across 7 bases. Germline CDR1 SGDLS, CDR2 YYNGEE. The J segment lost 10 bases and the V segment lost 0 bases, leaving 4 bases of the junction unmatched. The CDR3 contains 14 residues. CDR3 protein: CASSVGQGLSPLHF. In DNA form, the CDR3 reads TGTGCCAGCAGCGTAGGACAGGGTTTATCACCCCTCCACTTT.

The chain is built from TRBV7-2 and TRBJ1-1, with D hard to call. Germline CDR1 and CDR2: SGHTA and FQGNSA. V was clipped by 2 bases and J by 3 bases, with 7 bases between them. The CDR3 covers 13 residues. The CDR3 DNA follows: TGTGCCAGCAGCTTAATAGGCTACACTGAAGCTTTCTTT. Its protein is CASSLIGYTEAFF.

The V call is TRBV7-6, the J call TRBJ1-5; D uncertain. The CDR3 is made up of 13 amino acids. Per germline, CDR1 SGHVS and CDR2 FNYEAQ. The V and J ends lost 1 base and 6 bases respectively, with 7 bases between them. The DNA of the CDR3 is TGTGCCAGCAGCTTAGATAACAGTCAGCCCCAGCATTTT. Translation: CASSLDNSQPQHF.

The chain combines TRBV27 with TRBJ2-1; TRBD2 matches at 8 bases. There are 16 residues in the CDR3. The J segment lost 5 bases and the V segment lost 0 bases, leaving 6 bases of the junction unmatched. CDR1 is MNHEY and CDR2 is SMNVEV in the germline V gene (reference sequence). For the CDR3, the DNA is TGTGCCAGCAGTTTATCCGGGACTAGTATCCACAATGAGCAGTTCTTC. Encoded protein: CASSLSGTSIHNEQFF.

Here the CDR3 reads CASSEEGRLYYGYTF. DNA for the CDR3: TGTGCCAGCAGTGAAGAGGGGCGACTTTACTATGGCTACACCTTC. The chain is built from TRBV25-1 and TRBJ1-2; the D gene is possibly TRBD1 (5 bases). The V gene lost 2 bases and the J gene lost 3 bases, with 13 bases spanning the gap. Germline loops: CDR1 MGHDK, CDR2 SYGVNS. This CDR3 comprises 15 residues.

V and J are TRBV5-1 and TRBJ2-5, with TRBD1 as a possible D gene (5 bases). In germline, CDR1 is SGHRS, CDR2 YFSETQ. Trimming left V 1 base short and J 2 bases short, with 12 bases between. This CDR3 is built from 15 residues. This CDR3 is CASSLTTGGQETQYF. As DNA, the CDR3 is TGCGCCAGCAGCTTGACCACAGGTGGGCAAGAGACCCAGTACTTC.

For the CDR3, the DNA is TGTGCCAGCAGACCCAGGGAGGGCACTGAAGCTTTCTTT. Protein product: CASRPREGTEAFF. This sequence joins TRBV6-5 and TRBJ1-1, with a tentative D call TRBD1 (5 bases). Germline CDR1 and CDR2: MNHEY and SVGAGI. Trimming stripped 6 bases from V and 4 bases from J, with 12 bases between. This CDR3 has 13 residues.

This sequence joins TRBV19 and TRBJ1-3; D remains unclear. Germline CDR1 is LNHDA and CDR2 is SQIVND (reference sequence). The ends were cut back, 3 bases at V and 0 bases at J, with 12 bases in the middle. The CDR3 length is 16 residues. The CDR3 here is CASSILVASSGNTIYF. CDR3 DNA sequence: TGTGCCAGTAGTATTTTAGTCGCCAGCTCTGGAAACACCATATATTTT.